The clone carrying this TCR beta chain has more than one count but fewer than ten. Antigen unknown. Germline V CDR1 and CDR2: SGHRS, YFSETQ. Trimming took 4 bases from V and 10 from J, leaving 17 bases between them. There are 13 residues in the CDR3. Nominally healthy donors provided the samples, though records likely missed some immune exposures. The PCR ran on 60 Vbeta and 13 Jbeta primers. Only in-frame clones appear in the TCRdb table, and some are missing; sequencing was by immunoSEQ multiplex PCR. Of under 150,000 clones in the sample, 74% are singletons; the top ten hold more than 3.5%. The sample originates from a study of cytomegalovirus exposure and HLA in healthy donors. Study details: A data release that came early held 75 million to 85 million unique TCRs from HLA-typed donors. Study-wide results and caveats: The sole available immune exposure information was CMV serostatus. As confirmed in vitro, a few CMV-associated chains were specific for CMV antigens.

This receptor was identified in a woman aged 40 to 50 in good health and CMV-seropositive. The chain links TRBV5-1 to TRBJ1-1, with a weak D call TRBD1 (5 bases). The sequencing input was PBMCs. The CDR3 protein is CASSVQETGVAFF. CDR3 DNA sequence: TGCGCCAGCAGCGTACAGGAGACGGGGGTAGCTTTCTTT. Filled out from reference TRBV5-1 and TRBJ1-1, the complete variable domain reads KAGVTQTPRYLIKTRGQQVTLSCSPISGHRSVSWYQQTPGQGLQFLFEYFSETQRNKGNFPGRFSGRQFSNSRSEMNVSTLELGDSALYLCASSVQETGVAFFGQGTRLTVV.